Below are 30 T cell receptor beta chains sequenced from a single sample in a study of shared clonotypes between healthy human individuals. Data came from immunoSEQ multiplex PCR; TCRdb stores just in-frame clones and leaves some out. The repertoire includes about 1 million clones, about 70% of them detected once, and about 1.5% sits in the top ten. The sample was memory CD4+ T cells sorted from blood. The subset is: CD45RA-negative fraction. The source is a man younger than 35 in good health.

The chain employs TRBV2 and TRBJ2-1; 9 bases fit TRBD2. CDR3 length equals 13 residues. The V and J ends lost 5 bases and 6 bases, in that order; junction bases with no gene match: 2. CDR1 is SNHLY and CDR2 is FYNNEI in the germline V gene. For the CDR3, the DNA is TGTGCCAGCAGTCGCGGGAGGGGCAATGAGCAGTTCTTC. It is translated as CASSRGRGNEQFF.

The CDR3 nucleotides read TGTGCCAGCAGCGTAGCCCCGACAGGGGGCCGGGAGACCCAGTACTTC. Residues: CASSVAPTGGRETQYF. The V gene is TRBV9, the J gene TRBJ2-5; 10 bases align to TRBD1. Germline V gene lookup returns CDR1 SGDLS and CDR2 YYNGEE. J lost 5 bases, V lost 0 bases, and 7 bases had no gene match. This CDR3 has 16 amino acids.

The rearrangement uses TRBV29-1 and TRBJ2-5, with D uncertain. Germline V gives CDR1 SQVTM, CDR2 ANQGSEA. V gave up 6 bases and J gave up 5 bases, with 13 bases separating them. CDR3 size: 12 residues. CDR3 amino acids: CSVRKMGETQYF. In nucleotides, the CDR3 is TGCAGCGTCCGTAAAATGGGGGAGACCCAGTACTTC.

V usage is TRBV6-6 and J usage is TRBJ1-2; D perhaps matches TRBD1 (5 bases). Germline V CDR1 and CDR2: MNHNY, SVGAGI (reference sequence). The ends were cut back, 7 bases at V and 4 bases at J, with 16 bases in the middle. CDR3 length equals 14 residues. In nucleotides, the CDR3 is TGTGCCAGCACTATCCCCGGGGGTGCCTATGGCTACACCTTC. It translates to CASTIPGGAYGYTF.

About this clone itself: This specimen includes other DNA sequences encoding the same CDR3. In nucleotides, the CDR3 is TGCGCCAGCAGCCAGGACGACAGGGGGGGTTCTGGAAACACCATATATTTT. It specifies CASSQDDRGGSGNTIYF. The V gene is TRBV4-1, the J gene TRBJ1-3; TRBD1 agrees at 9 bases. CDR1 and CDR2 from the germline V gene are MGHRA and YSYEKL. V was pared by 3 bases and J by 1 base, with 7 bases of the junction left unmatched. The CDR3 has 17 amino acids.

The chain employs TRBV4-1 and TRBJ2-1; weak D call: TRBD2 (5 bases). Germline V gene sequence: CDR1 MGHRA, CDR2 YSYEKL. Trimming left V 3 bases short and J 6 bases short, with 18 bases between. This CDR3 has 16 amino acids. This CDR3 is CASSQVLDSTGNEQFF. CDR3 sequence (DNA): TGCGCCAGCAGCCAGGTCCTGGACTCCACTGGCAATGAGCAGTTCTTC.

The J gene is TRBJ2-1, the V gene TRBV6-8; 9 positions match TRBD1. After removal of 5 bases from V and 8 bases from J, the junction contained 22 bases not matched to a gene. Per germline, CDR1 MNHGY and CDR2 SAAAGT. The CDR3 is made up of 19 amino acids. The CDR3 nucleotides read TGTGCCAGCAGTCTCCTCCCCAGCCTGGGACAGGGAGGTGGAGATGAGCAGTTCTTC. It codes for CASSLLPSLGQGGGDEQFF.

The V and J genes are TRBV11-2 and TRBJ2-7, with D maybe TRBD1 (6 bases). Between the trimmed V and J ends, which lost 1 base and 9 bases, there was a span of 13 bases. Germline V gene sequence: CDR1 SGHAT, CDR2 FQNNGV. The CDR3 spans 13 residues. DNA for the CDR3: TGTGCCAGCAGCTTAGCCCAGGGGCGAGGGCAGTACTTC. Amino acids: CASSLAQGRGQYF.

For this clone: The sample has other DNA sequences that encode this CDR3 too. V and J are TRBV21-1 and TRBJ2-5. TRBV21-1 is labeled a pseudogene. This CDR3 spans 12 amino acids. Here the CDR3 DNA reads TGTGCCAGCAGCAAAGGAAAAGAGACCCAGTACTTC. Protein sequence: CASSKGKETQYF.

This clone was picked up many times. In DNA form, the CDR3 reads TGTGCCAGCAGCATACAGGGGGCTAATGGCTACACCTTC. This translates into CASSIQGANGYTF. The chain uses TRBV7-2 and TRBJ1-2, with 9 bases aligning to TRBD1. The germline CDR1 and CDR2 sequences are SGHTA and FQGNSA. V lost 5 bases, J lost 6 bases, and 4 bases stayed unmatched. The CDR3 runs to 13 residues. Based on the CDR3 plus reference TRBV7-2 and TRBJ1-2, the full variable domain is GAGVSQSPSNKVTEKGKDVELRCDPISGHTALYWYRQSLGQGLEFLIYFQGNSAPDKSGLPSDRFSAERTGGSVSTLTIQRTQQEDSAVYLCASSIQGANGYTFGSGTRLTVV.

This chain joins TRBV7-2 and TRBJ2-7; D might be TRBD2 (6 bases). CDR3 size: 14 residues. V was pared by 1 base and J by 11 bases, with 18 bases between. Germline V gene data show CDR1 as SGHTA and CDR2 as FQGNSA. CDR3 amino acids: CASSLGGMGLLEYF. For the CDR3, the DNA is TGTGCCAGCAGCTTAGGCGGGATGGGCTTGTTGGAGTACTTC.

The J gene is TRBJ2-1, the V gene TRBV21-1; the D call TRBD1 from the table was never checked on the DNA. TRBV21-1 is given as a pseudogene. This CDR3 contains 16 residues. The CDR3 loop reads CASSPLGRRSYNEQFF. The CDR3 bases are TGTGCCAGCTCGCCGTTGGGCCGACGATCCTACAATGAGCAGTTCTTC.

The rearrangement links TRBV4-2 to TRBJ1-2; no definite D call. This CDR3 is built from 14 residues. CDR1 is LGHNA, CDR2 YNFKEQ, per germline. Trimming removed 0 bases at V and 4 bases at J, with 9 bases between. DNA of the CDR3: TGTGCCAGCAGCCAAGATATCGGGAGCTATGGCTACACCTTC. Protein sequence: CASSQDIGSYGYTF.

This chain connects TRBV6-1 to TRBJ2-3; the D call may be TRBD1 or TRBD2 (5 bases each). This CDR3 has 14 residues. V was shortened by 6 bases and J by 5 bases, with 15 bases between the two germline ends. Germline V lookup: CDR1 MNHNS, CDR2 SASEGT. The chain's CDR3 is CASSRILGEDTQYF. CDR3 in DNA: TGTGCCAGCAGCAGGATACTAGGGGAAGATACGCAGTATTTT.

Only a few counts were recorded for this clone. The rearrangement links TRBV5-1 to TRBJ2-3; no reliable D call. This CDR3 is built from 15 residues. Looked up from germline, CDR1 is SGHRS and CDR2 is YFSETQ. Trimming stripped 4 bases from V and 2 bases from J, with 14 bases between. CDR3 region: CASSRSGYDTDTQYF. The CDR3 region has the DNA TGCGCCAGCAGCCGATCGGGTTACGACACAGATACGCAGTATTTT.

CDR3 amino acids: CASTSDRISPLHF. In DNA form, the CDR3 reads TGTGCCAGCACCTCGGACAGGATCTCACCCCTCCACTTT. V gene TRBV6-5 combines with J gene TRBJ1-6, with 7 bases lining up with TRBD1. Trimming removed 7 bases from V and 10 bases from J; junction bases left unmatched: 7. The CDR3 has 13 residues. Germline V gives CDR1 MNHEY, CDR2 SVGAGI.

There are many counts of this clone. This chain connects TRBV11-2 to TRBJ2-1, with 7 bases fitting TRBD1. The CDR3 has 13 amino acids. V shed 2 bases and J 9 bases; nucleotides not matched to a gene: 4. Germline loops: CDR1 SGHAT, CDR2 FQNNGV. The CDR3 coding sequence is TGTGCCAGCAGCTTAAACAGGGGTGGTGAGCAGTTCTTC. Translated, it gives CASSLNRGGEQFF.

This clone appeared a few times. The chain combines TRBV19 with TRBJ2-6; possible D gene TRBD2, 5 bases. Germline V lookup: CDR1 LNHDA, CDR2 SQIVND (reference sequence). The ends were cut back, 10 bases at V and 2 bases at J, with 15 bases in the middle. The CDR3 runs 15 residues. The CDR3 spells CATTSSRAGANVLTF. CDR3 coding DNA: TGTGCCACCACTTCGTCGAGGGCTGGGGCCAACGTCCTGACTTTC.

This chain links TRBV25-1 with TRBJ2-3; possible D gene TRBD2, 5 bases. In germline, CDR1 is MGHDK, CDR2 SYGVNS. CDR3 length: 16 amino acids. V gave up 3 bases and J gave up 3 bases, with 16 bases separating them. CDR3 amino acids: CASSDLGSLRTDTQYF. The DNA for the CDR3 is TGTGCCAGCAGTGATCTGGGGAGCTTACGAACAGATACGCAGTATTTT.

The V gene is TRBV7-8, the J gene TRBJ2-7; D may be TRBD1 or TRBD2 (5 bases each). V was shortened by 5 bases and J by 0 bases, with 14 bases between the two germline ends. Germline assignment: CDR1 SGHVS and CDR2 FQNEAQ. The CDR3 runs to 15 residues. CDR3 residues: CASSRAGTFSYEQYF. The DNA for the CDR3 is TGTGCCAGCAGCCGAGCCGGGACCTTCTCCTACGAGCAGTACTTC.

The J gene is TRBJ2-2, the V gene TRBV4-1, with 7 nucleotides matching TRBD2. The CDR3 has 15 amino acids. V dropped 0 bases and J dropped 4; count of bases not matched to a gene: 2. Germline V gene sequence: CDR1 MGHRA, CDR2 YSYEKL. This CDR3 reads CASSQDPGGTGELFF. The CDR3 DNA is TGCGCCAGCAGCCAAGATCCGGGGGGCACCGGGGAGCTGTTTTTT.

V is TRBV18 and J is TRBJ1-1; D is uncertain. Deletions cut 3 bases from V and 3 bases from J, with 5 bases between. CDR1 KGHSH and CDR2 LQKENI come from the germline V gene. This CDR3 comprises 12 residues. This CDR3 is CASSPSDTEAFF. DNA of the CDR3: TGTGCCAGCTCACCTTCTGACACTGAAGCTTTCTTT.

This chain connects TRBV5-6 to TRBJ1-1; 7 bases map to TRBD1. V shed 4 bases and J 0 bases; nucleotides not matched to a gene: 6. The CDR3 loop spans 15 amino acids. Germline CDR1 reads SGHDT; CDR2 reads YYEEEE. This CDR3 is CASSNAGGLNTEAFF. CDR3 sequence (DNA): TGTGCCAGCAGCAACGCAGGGGGGTTGAACACTGAAGCTTTCTTT.

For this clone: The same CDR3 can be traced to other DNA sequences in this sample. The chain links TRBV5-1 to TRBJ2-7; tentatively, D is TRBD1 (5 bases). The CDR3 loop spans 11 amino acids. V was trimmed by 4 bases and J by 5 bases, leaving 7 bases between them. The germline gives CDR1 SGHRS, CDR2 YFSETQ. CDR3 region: CASSLRDEQYF. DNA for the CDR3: TGCGCCAGCAGCCTCAGGGACGAGCAGTACTTC.

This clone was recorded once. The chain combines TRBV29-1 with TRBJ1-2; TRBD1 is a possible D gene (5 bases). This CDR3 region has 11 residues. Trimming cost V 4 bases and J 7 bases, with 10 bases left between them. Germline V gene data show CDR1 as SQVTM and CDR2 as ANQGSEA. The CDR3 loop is CSVGGLSGYTF. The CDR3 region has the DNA TGCAGCGTTGGGGGGTTAAGTGGCTACACCTTC.

The CDR3 nucleotides are TGTGCCAGCAGTGGCGGACTAATCCCGGGTGATACGCAGTATTTT. Its protein product is CASSGGLIPGDTQYF. The chain recombines TRBV6-6 with TRBJ2-3; weak D call: TRBD2 (6 bases). Trimming removed 5 bases at V and 6 bases at J, with 18 bases between. This CDR3 is built from 15 residues. Looked up from germline, CDR1 is MNHNY and CDR2 is SVGAGI (reference sequence).

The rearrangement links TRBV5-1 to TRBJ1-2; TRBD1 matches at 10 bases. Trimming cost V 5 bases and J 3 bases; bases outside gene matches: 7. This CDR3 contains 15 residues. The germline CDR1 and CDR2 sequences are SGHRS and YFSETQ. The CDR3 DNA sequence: TGCGCCAGCAGGGAGGGACAGGGGAGGCACTATGGCTACACCTTC. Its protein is CASREGQGRHYGYTF.

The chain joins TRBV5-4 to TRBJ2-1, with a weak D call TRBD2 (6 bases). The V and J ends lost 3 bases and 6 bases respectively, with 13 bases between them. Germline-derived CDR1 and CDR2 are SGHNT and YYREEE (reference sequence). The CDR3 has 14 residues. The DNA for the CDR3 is TGTGCCAGCAGCTCCCGGGACTCAATCAATGAGCAGTTCTTC. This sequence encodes CASSSRDSINEQFF. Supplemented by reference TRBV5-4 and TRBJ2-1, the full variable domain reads ETGVTQSPTHLIKTRGQQVTLRCSSQSGHNTVSWYQQALGQGPQFIFQYYREEENGRGNFPPRFSGLQFPNYSSELNVNALELDDSALYLCASSSRDSINEQFFGPGTRLTVL.

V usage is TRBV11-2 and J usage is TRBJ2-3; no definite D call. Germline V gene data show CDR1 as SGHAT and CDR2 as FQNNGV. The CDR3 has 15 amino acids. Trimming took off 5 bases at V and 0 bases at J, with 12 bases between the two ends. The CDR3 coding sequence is TGTGCCAGCAGCACCCGGCAAGCTAGCACAGATACGCAGTATTTT. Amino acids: CASSTRQASTDTQYF.

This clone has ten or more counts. This chain's CDR3 is CASSLGTGANTDTQYF. The CDR3 DNA follows: TGTGCCAGCAGCTTAGGTACGGGGGCGAACACAGATACGCAGTATTTT. The chain links TRBV5-6 to TRBJ2-3; D could derive from TRBD1 or TRBD2 (6 bases each). Trimming took 2 bases from V and 2 from J, leaving 15 bases between them. Germline assignment: CDR1 SGHDT and CDR2 YYEEEE. This CDR3 is 16 amino acids long.